The 20 T cell receptor beta chains below were found in one sample sequenced in a study of shared clonotypes between healthy human individuals. Here immunoSEQ multiplex PCR was the method, and the copy in TCRdb shows in-frame clones only, minus some. Of roughly 890,000 clones listed, around 92% are singletons. It was CD45RO-negative cells, positively selected for CCR7, that made up naive CD8 cells, with terminally differentiated effector memory CD45RA+ cells excluded. Sample: naive CD8+ T cells sorted from blood. These receptors were obtained from a man aged 25-45 years in good health.

The rearrangement links TRBV27 to TRBJ1-4, with a possible D match to TRBD1 (6 bases). The ends were cut back, 1 base at V and 5 bases at J, with 8 bases in the middle. The germline V gene encodes CDR1 MNHEY and CDR2 SMNVEV (reference sequence). There are 14 residues in the CDR3. The CDR3 region has the DNA TGTGCCAGCAGTTTATTGGGACAAAATGAAAAACTGTTTTTT. Protein product: CASSLLGQNEKLFF.

With regard to this clone: Other DNA variants within this sample encode the same CDR3. This chain uses TRBV13 with TRBJ2-7; maybe TRBD1 (7 bases). V lost 5 bases, J lost 1 base, and 9 bases lay in between. The CDR3 contains 13 residues. The germline CDR1 and CDR2 sequences are PRHDT and FYEKMQ (reference sequence). For the CDR3, the DNA is TGTGCCAGCAGCCCAGGGGGGTCCTACGAGCAGTACTTC. Translating gives CASSPGGSYEQYF.

In its sample, this clone was seen once. This rearrangement joins TRBV28 to TRBJ2-7; the D gene is possibly TRBD2 (6 bases). The V end lost 3 bases, the J end lost 5 bases, and 14 bases lay between the germline ends. This CDR3 comprises 14 residues. From germline, CDR1 is MDHEN and CDR2 SYDVKM. Here the CDR3 DNA reads TGTGCCAGCAGTTTCGGCCAGGGAGGCCACGAGCAGTACTTC. Translating it yields CASSFGQGGHEQYF.

DNA of the CDR3: TGTGCCAGCAGCTTTGGTCCCAGTTGGGAGACCCAGTACTTC. Residues: CASSFGPSWETQYF. J is TRBJ2-5 and V is TRBV7-9; the D is unclear. CDR3 length: 14 amino acids. Germline V gene data show CDR1 as SEHNR and CDR2 as FQNEAQ (reference sequence). The ends were cut back, 3 bases at V and 5 bases at J, with 13 bases in the middle. Filled out from reference TRBV7-9 and TRBJ2-5, the complete variable domain reads DTGVSQNPRHKITKRGQNVTFRCDPISEHNRLYWYRQTLGQGPEFLTYFQNEAQLEKSRLLSDRFSAERPKGSFSTLEIQRTEQGDSAMYLCASSFGPSWETQYFGPGTRLLVL.

This chain links TRBV6-1 with TRBJ2-3, with D possibly being TRBD2 (5 bases). V lost 3 bases, J lost 2 bases, and 12 bases lay in between. Germline V CDR1 and CDR2: MNHNS, SASEGT. This CDR3 is 15 amino acids long. CDR3 residues: CASSDLWRNTDTQYF. DNA for the CDR3: TGTGCCAGCAGTGATCTCTGGAGGAACACAGATACGCAGTATTTT.

The V and J genes are TRBV7-3 and TRBJ2-1, with 7 bases lining up with TRBD2. Germline values: CDR1 SGHTA, CDR2 FQGTGA. This CDR3 region has 13 residues. With V trimmed by 5 bases and J by 10 bases, 8 bases remained unmatched. DNA for the CDR3: TGTGCCAGCAGCCCCAATAGCGGGTACGAGCAGTTCTTC. Its protein is CASSPNSGYEQFF.

V usage is TRBV4-1 and J usage is TRBJ2-7; 8 bases fit TRBD2. This CDR3 has 14 amino acids. In germline, CDR1 is MGHRA, CDR2 YSYEKL. After removal of 5 bases from V and 3 bases from J, the junction contained 6 bases not matched to a gene. CDR3 DNA: TGCGCCAGCAGCGCTAATAGCGGGAACTACGAGCAGTACTTC. Translated, it gives CASSANSGNYEQYF.

This chain links TRBV7-6 with TRBJ2-1; D remains ambiguous. The V gene lost 4 bases and the J gene lost 5 bases, with 21 bases spanning the gap. The CDR3 consists of 17 residues. Germline CDR1 reads SGHVS; CDR2 reads FNYEAQ. The CDR3 DNA reads TGTGCCAGCAGCTCTCGAGCAGAAGGGTTCGGTAACAATGAGCAGTTCTTC. Its translation: CASSSRAEGFGNNEQFF.

This clone was counted between two and nine times. In the same sample, other DNA sequences code for this CDR3. The chain employs TRBV28 and TRBJ2-7, with D possibly being TRBD2 (6 bases). V lost 3 bases to trimming and J lost 12 bases, with 12 bases between them. The CDR3 is 11 amino acids. The germline V gene has CDR1 MDHEN and CDR2 SYDVKM. Here the CDR3 reads CASSLGTGTYF. CDR3 in DNA: TGTGCCAGCAGTTTGGGGACTGGTACGTACTTC. Full variable domain (missing parts from reference TRBV28 and TRBJ2-7): DVKVTQSSRYLVKRTGEKVFLECVQDMDHENMFWYRQDPGLGLRLIYFSYDVKMKEKGDIPEGYSVSREKKERFSLILESASTNQTSMYLCASSLGTGTYFGPGTRLTVT.

This clone was recorded a few times. Other DNA variants within this sample encode the same CDR3. This chain joins TRBV28 and TRBJ2-7; no reliable D call. With 5 bases removed from V and 1 base from J, the gap between germline ends came to 6 bases. The V gene's germline CDR1 is MDHEN and CDR2 SYDVKM. The CDR3 length is 12 residues. CDR3 amino acids: CASSPVSYEQYF. The CDR3 DNA reads as TGTGCCAGCAGTCCCGTATCCTACGAGCAGTACTTC.

The rearrangement uses TRBV9 and TRBJ2-1; maybe TRBD1 (5 bases). Germline V gene data show CDR1 as SGDLS and CDR2 as YYNGEE. V lost 7 bases and J lost 10, with 12 bases in between. The CDR3 is 11 residues long. CDR3 sequence (DNA): TGTGCCAGCGGCCCAGGGAACGAGCAGTTCTTC. This codes for CASGPGNEQFF. Using reference TRBV9 and TRBJ2-1 for the parts outside the CDR3, the full variable domain is DSGVTQTPKHLITATGQRVTLRCSPRSGDLSVYWYQQSLDQGLQFLIQYYNGEERAKGNILERFSAQQFPDLHSELNLSSLELGDSALYFCASGPGNEQFFGPGTRLTVL.

This chain links TRBV5-5 with TRBJ2-1; D might be TRBD2 (6 bases). This CDR3 is built from 18 residues. Germline lookup yields CDR1 SGHKS and CDR2 YYEKEE (reference sequence). V was trimmed by 0 bases and J by 1 base, leaving 17 bases between them. The DNA for the CDR3 is TGTGCCAGCAGCTTGGGAGCACCTCTCGCGGGGTCCTACAATGAGCAGTTCTTC. Its translation: CASSLGAPLAGSYNEQFF.

This rearrangement joins TRBV7-9 to TRBJ2-5, with TRBD2 identical over 8 bases. Losses at the gene ends were 5 bases for V and 5 bases for J; bases not matched to a gene: 4. Germline CDR1 SEHNR, CDR2 FQNEAQ (reference sequence). The CDR3 runs to 13 residues. This chain's CDR3 is CASSRTSLETQYF. As DNA, the CDR3 is TGTGCCAGCAGCCGGACTAGCCTGGAGACCCAGTACTTC.

V and J are TRBV30 and TRBJ2-5; D is unresolved. Germline values: CDR1 GTSNPN, CDR2 SVGIG (reference sequence). V lost 3 bases and J lost 4, with 15 bases in between. The CDR3 runs 14 residues. CDR3 in DNA: TGTGCCTGGAGCCGTACTCGTGGCGGAGAGACCCAGTACTTC. This encodes CAWSRTRGGETQYF.

The rearrangement links TRBV28 to TRBJ2-7; 10 bases agree with TRBD2. This CDR3 spans 17 amino acids. Germline V gene sequence: CDR1 MDHEN, CDR2 SYDVKM. V trimming: 5 bases; J trimming: 0 bases; junction bases outside the gene matches: 10. CDR3 bases: TGTGCCAGCAGTCCTCTGGGGACTAGCGCCCGCTCCTACGAGCAGTACTTC. This gives the protein CASSPLGTSARSYEQYF.

This chain connects TRBV28 to TRBJ2-5; TRBD2 agrees at 8 bases. CDR1 and CDR2 (germline): MDHEN, SYDVKM. There are 13 residues in the CDR3. V trimming: 5 bases; J trimming: 5 bases; junction bases outside the gene matches: 4. The CDR3 DNA reads TGTGCCAGCAGTCGACCGGGAGGGGAGACCCAGTACTTC. This sequence encodes CASSRPGGETQYF.

V is TRBV5-1 and J is TRBJ2-3; 8 bases line up with TRBD2. The CDR3 runs to 17 residues. The V gene's germline CDR1 is SGHRS and CDR2 YFSETQ. With V trimmed by 0 bases and J by 5 bases, 11 bases remained unmatched. The DNA of the CDR3 is TGCGCCAGCAGCTTGGTTGGCGGGAGGAGCGTCCAAGATACGCAGTATTTT. Translating gives CASSLVGGRSVQDTQYF.

V is TRBV18 and J is TRBJ1-2, with TRBD1 as a possible D gene (6 bases). Germline V gene data show CDR1 as KGHSH and CDR2 as LQKENI. CDR3 length: 14 residues. Trimming took off 6 bases at V and 1 base at J, with 12 bases between the two ends. The CDR3 nucleotides read TGTGCCAGCTCCACGGACAGATATAACTATGGCTACACCTTC. As protein: CASSTDRYNYGYTF.

The rearrangement uses TRBV5-5 and TRBJ2-3; 9 bases fit TRBD1. The CDR3 extends over 15 amino acids. V was clipped by 3 bases and J by 6 bases; unmatched bases: 8. Per germline, CDR1 SGHKS and CDR2 YYEKEE (reference sequence). The CDR3 here is CASSSRDRARDTQYF. The DNA of the CDR3 is TGTGCCAGCAGCTCAAGGGACAGGGCGAGGGATACGCAGTATTTT.

The V call is TRBV2, the J call TRBJ1-1; the D is unclear. The germline CDR1 and CDR2 sequences are SNHLY and FYNNEI. CDR3 length equals 12 residues. Trimming left V 6 bases short and J 0 bases short, with 5 bases between. CDR3 nucleotide sequence: TGTGCCAGCAGAAGGATGAACACTGAAGCTTTCTTT. It yields the protein CASRRMNTEAFF.